These T cell receptor beta chains were read from a single sample in a study of shared clonotypes between healthy human individuals. Clones were sequenced by immunoSEQ multiplex PCR, and TCRdb holds only the in-frame ones, with some missing. The table lists about 1.1 million clones, approximately 80% of them singletons. Sample: memory CD4+ T cells from PBMCs. The receptors were sampled from a man younger than 35 in good health. Some clones in this sample may be carry-over from other donors' samples. Both conserved end residues are part of each CDR3. The D gene is left open where the match is weak. Size tells how often a clone was seen (once, few, many) or the class of an expanded clone, and some rows leave it out.

.,TRBV30,TRBJ1-6,few,TGTGCCTGGACCTCGTCCCGGGACCTAATAAGGGTCCACTTT,CAWTSSRDLIRVHF
.,TRBV21-1,TRBJ1-5,.,TGTGCCAGCAGCAAAGTAGGGGGGGAGTACAATCAGCCCCAGCATTTT,CASSKVGGEYNQPQHF
.,TRBV7-6,TRBJ1-1,.,TGTGCCAGCAGCGTGGGACCCATGAACACTGAAGCTTTCTTT,CASSVGPMNTEAFF
TRBD1,TRBV5-5,TRBJ2-5,few,TGTGCCAGCAGCCCCGGGGACAGCCAAGAGACCCAGTACTTC,CASSPGDSQETQYF
.,TRBV7-3,TRBJ1-1,.,TGTGCCAGCAGCCCTCAAGGGAGGGGATTGAACACTGAAGCTTTCTTT,CASSPQGRGLNTEAFF
TRBD2,TRBV27,TRBJ2-1,.,TGTGCCACCCGTCTTCCGTTAACTAGCGGGAGGAGGGACAATGAGCAGTTCTTC,CATRLPLTSGRRDNEQFF
.,TRBV27,TRBJ1-1,once,TGTGCCAGCAGTCGATCCGACCAACGAGGTTGGACTGAAGCTTTCTTT,CASSRSDQRGWTEAFF
TRBD2,TRBV5-6,TRBJ2-2,.,TGTGCCAGCACCGCCCTAGCGGTAGGGTACACCGGGGAGCTGTTTTTT,CASTALAVGYTGELFF
TRBD1,TRBV5-1,TRBJ2-7,.,TGCGCCAGCAGCTGGACAGGGTTTAGCGACGAGCAGTACTTC,CASSWTGFSDEQYF
.,TRBV9,TRBJ2-3,.,TGTGCCAGCAGCGTAGGGAGAGGGGGGGAGGATACGCAGTATTTT,CASSVGRGGEDTQYF
.,TRBV19,TRBJ1-1,.,TGTGCCAGTAGACTCGACAGTCAGAACACTGAAGCTTTCTTT,CASRLDSQNTEAFF
TRBD2,TRBV25-1,TRBJ2-5,.,TGTGCCAGCAGTGATTTGCCCGGGAGGCAAGAGACCCAGTACTTC,CASSDLPGRQETQYF
TRBD2,TRBV27,TRBJ2-3,once,TGTGCCAGCAGTAAATCCGGGACTAGCGGCCCCGTAACGCAGTATTTT,CASSKSGTSGPVTQYF
.,TRBV28,TRBJ1-3,.,TGTGCCAGCACTGAACAGCGATCTGGAAACACCATATATTTT,CASTEQRSGNTIYF
TRBD2,TRBV5-6,TRBJ2-3,.,TGTGCCAGCAGCTTGGCATGGGCGGGAGGGCGGACAGATACGCAGTATTTT,CASSLAWAGGRTDTQYF
.,TRBV5-4,TRBJ1-1,.,TGTGCCAGCAGCCCTATTGGGTTCAGGGTCGAGACTGAAGCTTTCTTT,CASSPIGFRVETEAFF
.,TRBV21-1,TRBJ2-2,.,TGTGCCAGCAGCAAAATTTTAAGTGCAGGAGCCCTTTTCGAGGAGCTGTTTTTT,CASSKILSAGALFEELFF
.,TRBV6-1,TRBJ1-5,few,TGTGCCAGCAGTGAATATCGAAATGTGGGCAATCAGCCCCAGCATTTT,CASSEYRNVGNQPQHF
TRBD1,TRBV2,TRBJ2-7,.,TGTGCCAGCAGTGGATGGGACAGTTCCTACGAGCAGTACTTC,CASSGWDSSYEQYF
.,TRBV19,TRBJ1-2,.,TGTGCCAGTAGTATAACAGGCAGGCCAAACTATGGCTACACCTTC,CASSITGRPNYGYTF
.,TRBV7-9,TRBJ1-5,once,TGTGCCAGCAGCCCCGGTGTGGATCAGCCCCAGCATTTT,CASSPGVDQPQHF
.,TRBV15,TRBJ2-4,.,TGTGCCACCAGCAGAGATTTAGTTCGGGAAAACATTCAGTACTTC,CATSRDLVRENIQYF
.,TRBV5-1,TRBJ2-1,.,TGCGCCAGCAGCTTGGGGGCCAGCGGTGCCAATGAGCAGTTCTTC,CASSLGASGANEQFF
.,TRBV5-3,TRBJ2-7,once,TGTGCCAGAAGCCAAACGGGGATCTACGAGCAGTACTTC,CARSQTGIYEQYF
TRBD2,TRBV6-5,TRBJ2-7,.,TGTGCCAGCAGTTACGGGACTAGCGGTACCTACGAGCAGTACTTC,CASSYGTSGTYEQYF
.,TRBV28,TRBJ2-2,.,TGTGCCAGCAGTGTGCTGTTAGGGCAAACCAGGGAGCTGTTTTTT,CASSVLLGQTRELFF
.,TRBV19,TRBJ1-5,once,TGTGCCAGTAGTATAGGATGGACTAGCAATCAGCCCCAGCATTTT,CASSIGWTSNQPQHF
.,TRBV25-1,TRBJ1-2,.,TGTGCCAGCAGTGAGCCTCAAGACCTATTGGATGGCTACACCTTC,CASSEPQDLLDGYTF
.,TRBV18,TRBJ2-7,.,TGTGCCAGCTCACAAACAGGAGATACCTACGAGCAGTACTTC,CASSQTGDTYEQYF
.,TRBV5-4,TRBJ2-3,.,TGTGCCAGCAGCGAGACCGATACGCAGTATTTT,CASSETDTQYF
TRBD1,TRBV6-6,TRBJ2-4,.,TGTGCCAGCAGATCCGGACAGGGGGCGGTCGACACTCAGTACTTC,CASRSGQGAVDTQYF
.,TRBV28,TRBJ2-2,.,TGTGCCAGCCGAGCCTTTAGTGGTAACACCGGGGAGCTGTTTTTT,CASRAFSGNTGELFF
TRBD2,TRBV10-3,TRBJ2-7,once,TGTGCCACTCGAAGGTCTAGCGGGCTGACTTCCTACGAGCAGTACTTC,CATRRSSGLTSYEQYF
TRBD1,TRBV7-9,TRBJ1-1,.,TGTGCCAGCAGTAGACAGGGGGAGGAAGAAGCTTTCTTT,CASSRQGEEEAFF
.,TRBV11-2,TRBJ2-2,.,TGTGCCAGCAGCCCCGACACCTACACCGGGGAGCTGTTTTTT,CASSPDTYTGELFF
TRBD2,TRBV18,TRBJ2-7,.,TGTGCCACTAAGGGACTAGCGGGAAGCGAGCAGTACTTC,CATKGLAGSEQYF
.,TRBV5-1,TRBJ1-2,.,TGCGCCAGCAGCTGGGGGGCCTATGGCTACACCTTC,CASSWGAYGYTF
.,TRBV5-8,TRBJ2-5,many,TGTGCCAGCAGCTTCCGCGGGCAAGAGACCCAGTACTTC,CASSFRGQETQYF
.,TRBV18,TRBJ2-6,.,TGTGCCAGCTCACCACTGGGGGCGGCTACCTCTGGGGCCAACGTCCTGACTTTC,CASSPLGAATSGANVLTF
TRBD2,TRBV5-6,TRBJ2-1,.,TGTGCCAGCAGCTTAAGGGGCGCTAGCGGGAGATATGAGCAGTTCTTC,CASSLRGASGRYEQFF
.,TRBV28,TRBJ2-5,.,TGTGCCAGCAGGTCGGGACCGGGCGGAGAGACCCAGTACTTC,CASRSGPGGETQYF
.,TRBV7-9,TRBJ1-4,.,TGTGCCAGCAGCTCCCAAGGGTCAACTAATGAAAAACTGTTTTTT,CASSSQGSTNEKLFF
.,TRBV7-3,TRBJ2-5,.,TGTGCCAGCAGCTTAAGCGGGGCTGGCCAGAACCAAGAGACCCAGTACTTC,CASSLSGAGQNQETQYF
.,TRBV7-2,TRBJ1-3,once,TGTGCCAGCAGCACCACGACAGTCCCTGGAAACACCATATATTTT,CASSTTTVPGNTIYF
TRBD1,TRBV5-1,TRBJ1-1,.,TGCGCCAGCAGCTTGTATGCCGCGGGACAGGGGAACACTGAAGCTTTCTTT,CASSLYAAGQGNTEAFF
.,TRBV20-1,TRBJ2-7,.,TGCAGTGCCCCTAAAGTCTCCGAGCAGTACTTC,CSAPKVSEQYF
.,TRBV30,TRBJ2-2,.,TGTGCCTGGAGTGTACACACCGGGGAGCTGTTTTTT,CAWSVHTGELFF
TRBD1,TRBV29-1,TRBJ1-2,once,TGCAGCGTTGAAGATAATAACCGGGACAGGGTTCGCTACACCTTC,CSVEDNNRDRVRYTF
TRBD1,TRBV6-1,TRBJ2-7,.,TGTGCCAGCAGTGGGCCTAACAGGGGCTCCTACGAGCAGTACTTC,CASSGPNRGSYEQYF
.,TRBV9,TRBJ1-1,.,TGTGCCAGCAGCGTGACCCCCGGGAGAGACACTGAAGCTTTCTTT,CASSVTPGRDTEAFF
TRBD1,TRBV18,TRBJ2-2,.,TGTGCCAGCTCACCTGACAGGGCAGGAGGTACCGGGGAGCTGTTTTTT,CASSPDRAGGTGELFF
.,TRBV9,TRBJ1-2,.,TGTGCCAGCAGCGACCGTCCCCGACATTTCGCCCGTGGCTACACCTTC,CASSDRPRHFARGYTF
TRBD2,TRBV30,TRBJ2-5,.,TGTGCCTGGAGTGTCATACGGTCTAGCGGGAGGAAAGGGCAAGAGACCCAGTACTTC,CAWSVIRSSGRKGQETQYF
.,TRBV5-1,TRBJ1-2,.,TGCGCCAGCAGCTTGGCGGGCCAGCATGGCTACACCTTC,CASSLAGQHGYTF